This TCR beta chain emerged from a study of metastatic and nonmetastatic thyroid tumors. Study context: Repertoires were compared across blood and tumor or nodule tissue from malignant and benign thyroid patients. Points from the study as a whole: Malignant thyroid tumors reportedly exceeded benign nodules significantly in TCR beta diversity, with the difference appearing in blood and tumor.

With 4 bases removed from V and 1 base from J, the gap between germline ends came to 6 bases. This CDR3 has 13 amino acids. From germline, CDR1 is MNHNS and CDR2 SASEGT. All patients were untreated before thyroid surgery. As originally analysed: For papillary thyroid cancer, a distant-metastasis classifier was constructed from CDR3 differences observed across clinicopathological groups. TCRdb used MiXCR to call clones anew from the PCR reads. The V and J calls and clone size are TCRdb's, not the authors'. Of some 41,000 clones in the sample, 28% were seen once. This clone was counted ten times or more. Its cognate antigen is unknown.

The origin of this receptor is a male donor with papillary thyroid cancer or a benign thyroid nodule (not recorded which). Some clones in this sample may be carry-over from other donors' samples. The J gene is TRBJ2-3, the V gene TRBV6-1; D is ambiguous. Sequencing was done on a sample of blood. The DNA for the CDR3 is TGTGCCAGCAGTGCTCGACGCACAGATACGCAGTATTTT. Translated: CASSARRTDTQYF.